This T cell receptor beta chain was captured in a study of CD8 T cells in Susac syndrome. Random-hexamer reverse transcription was applied to about 0.45 to 1 ug RNA. MiXCR, applied by TCRdb to the immunoSEQ multiplex PCR reads, yields one record per CDR3 protein. This sample has some 150,000 distinct CDR3 sequences, with 94% found just once. The junction had 1 base not matched to a gene; V was cut back by 1 base and J by 6 bases. Per germline, CDR1 LNHNV and CDR2 YYDKDF (reference sequence). The CDR3 length is 14 residues. The sequenced material came from CD8+ T cells from PBMCs. The V and J genes are TRBV15 and TRBJ2-2; 8 bases agree with TRBD2. The clonotype was recovered from a human donor in good health. The CDR3 is CATSRAGRAGELFF. CDR3 DNA sequence: TGTGCCACCAGCAGAGCCGGGAGGGCCGGGGAGCTGTTTTTT.